A selection of T cell receptor beta chains follows, all from one sample in a study of blood T cell repertoires in COVID-19. Some clones are missing from TCRdb's copy, which holds only in-frame ones; the method was immunoSEQ multiplex PCR. This table holds hundreds of thousands of clones, 75% to 90% found once. The sequenced sample consisted of PBMCs or T cells enriched from blood (not recorded which). The origin of the receptors is a woman in her 40s who had recovered from COVID-19. Both conserved end residues are part of each CDR3. Fields, in order: clone size, J gene, CDR3 length, V gene, D gene, CDR3 DNA, CDR3 protein. D genes are given only for firm matches. Only part of the rows carry a size: once, few, many, or a class if the clone is expanded.

>few|TRBJ2-7|16|TRBV19|TRBD2
TGTGCCAGTAGTAAGGGGTCGGGACTAGCGGAATACGAGCAGTACTTC
CASSKGSGLAEYEQYF
>once|TRBJ2-7|14|TRBV10-2|TRBD2
TGCGCCAGCAGTCTAGCGGGGTTATCCTACGAGCAGTACTTC
CASSLAGLSYEQYF
>.|TRBJ1-6|13|TRBV15|.
TGTGCCACCGAGGGCTCCTATAATTCACCCCTCCACTTT
CATEGSYNSPLHF
>.|TRBJ2-7|14|TRBV27|.
TGTGCCAGCAGTCCCCGGGTCGGAACCTACGAGCAGTACTTC
CASSPRVGTYEQYF
>.|TRBJ2-5|15|TRBV6-2/TRBV6-3|.
TGTGCCAGCAGTTACTACCCCAGGGCTGTGGAGACCCAGTACTTC
CASSYYPRAVETQYF
>.|TRBJ2-7|15|TRBV11-3|TRBD2
TGTGCCAGCAGCTTAGCAGGACTAGCGGACTACGAGCAGTACTTC
CASSLAGLADYEQYF
>.|TRBJ1-1|14|TRBV7-2|.
TGTGCCAGCACCTGGCGGGGGGGAAACACTGAAGCTTTCTTT
CASTWRGGNTEAFF
>few|TRBJ1-1|12|TRBV29-1|.
TGCAGCTCCTCTCGGGGAAACACTGAAGCTTTCTTT
CSSSRGNTEAFF
>.|TRBJ1-4|13|TRBV18|.
TGTGCCAGCTCAGAAGGGGTTAATGAAAAACTGTTTTTT
CASSEGVNEKLFF
>.|TRBJ1-4|13|TRBV29-1|.
TGCAGCGCGGGTGTCGCAACTAATGAAAAACTGTTTTTT
CSAGVATNEKLFF
>.|TRBJ1-2|12|TRBV28|.
TGTGCCAGCAGTCCAGGGATAACGGGCTACACCTTC
CASSPGITGYTF
>.|TRBJ2-1|16|TRBV7-2|TRBD2
TGTGCCAGCAGCCCTAGACGCCCCGGGGGGTCTAATGAGCAGTTCTTC
CASSPRRPGGSNEQFF
>.|TRBJ2-7|15|TRBV11-3|.
TGTGCCAGCAGCTTAGTTAGCTCAGGGGAGTACGAGCAGTACTTC
CASSLVSSGEYEQYF
>few|TRBJ1-1|13|TRBV24-1|.
TGTGCCACCAGTGATTACACAGTTGAGGGAGCTTTCTTT
CATSDYTVEGAFF
>.|TRBJ2-2|16|TRBV5-4|.
TGTGCCAGCAGCTTGCCCGGTTCCATTAACACCGGGGAGCTGTTTTTT
CASSLPGSINTGELFF
>once|TRBJ1-6|15|TRBV19|TRBD1
TGTGCCAGTGTCCCGGGACAGGGGAGCCGTTCACCCCTCCACTTT
CASVPGQGSRSPLHF
>once|TRBJ2-7|16|TRBV5-5|TRBD1
TGTGCCAGCAGCGACCACCGGGACAGAGACACCTACGAGCAGTACTTC
CASSDHRDRDTYEQYF
>.|TRBJ1-5|17|TRBV30|TRBD1
TGTGCCTGGGGAGTGGGGACAGGGGTTCTGGGCAATCAGCCCCAGCATTTT
CAWGVGTGVLGNQPQHF
>.|TRBJ2-1|15|TRBV27|TRBD1
TGTGCCAGCAGACCCGGGACAGAAAATTACAATGAGCAGTTCTTC
CASRPGTENYNEQFF
>.|TRBJ1-5|13|TRBV25-1|.
TGTGCCACCGTGGACAGACGGAATCAGCCCCAGCATTTT
CATVDRRNQPQHF
>.|TRBJ2-7|14|TRBV4-1|.
TGCGCCAGCAGCCAATCTGGACAGTCCTACGAGCAGTACTTC
CASSQSGQSYEQYF
>.|TRBJ1-3|15|TRBV19|.
TGTGCCAGTAGTATCCAGGATCAGGCTGGAAACACCATATATTTT
CASSIQDQAGNTIYF
>.|TRBJ2-1|17|TRBV3-1/TRBV3-2|.
TGTGCCAGCAGCCAAATAATCCGTGTAGATCCCCACAATGAGCAGTTCTTC
CASSQIIRVDPHNEQFF
>.|TRBJ1-3|20|TRBV5-1|TRBD1
TGCGCCAGCAGTACCGCCGACAGGGAATTTGAGTTTCACTCTGGAAACACCATATATTTT
CASSTADREFEFHSGNTIYF
>.|TRBJ1-4|15|TRBV5-1|.
TGCGCCAGCAGCCAAACCCCAGCAACTAATGAAAAACTGTTTTTT
CASSQTPATNEKLFF
>few|TRBJ1-1|13|TRBV5-1|TRBD1
TGCGCCAGCAGCTTGGTTGGACAGGGGAAAGCTTTCTTT
CASSLVGQGKAFF
>.|TRBJ2-7|14|TRBV18|.
TGTGCCAGCTCACCTGAGAGGATGGCCTACGAGCAGTACTTC
CASSPERMAYEQYF
>.|TRBJ2-2|16|TRBV5-1|TRBD1
TGCGCCAGCAGCTTAGGACAGGGCAGGGACACCGGGGAGCTGTTTTTT
CASSLGQGRDTGELFF